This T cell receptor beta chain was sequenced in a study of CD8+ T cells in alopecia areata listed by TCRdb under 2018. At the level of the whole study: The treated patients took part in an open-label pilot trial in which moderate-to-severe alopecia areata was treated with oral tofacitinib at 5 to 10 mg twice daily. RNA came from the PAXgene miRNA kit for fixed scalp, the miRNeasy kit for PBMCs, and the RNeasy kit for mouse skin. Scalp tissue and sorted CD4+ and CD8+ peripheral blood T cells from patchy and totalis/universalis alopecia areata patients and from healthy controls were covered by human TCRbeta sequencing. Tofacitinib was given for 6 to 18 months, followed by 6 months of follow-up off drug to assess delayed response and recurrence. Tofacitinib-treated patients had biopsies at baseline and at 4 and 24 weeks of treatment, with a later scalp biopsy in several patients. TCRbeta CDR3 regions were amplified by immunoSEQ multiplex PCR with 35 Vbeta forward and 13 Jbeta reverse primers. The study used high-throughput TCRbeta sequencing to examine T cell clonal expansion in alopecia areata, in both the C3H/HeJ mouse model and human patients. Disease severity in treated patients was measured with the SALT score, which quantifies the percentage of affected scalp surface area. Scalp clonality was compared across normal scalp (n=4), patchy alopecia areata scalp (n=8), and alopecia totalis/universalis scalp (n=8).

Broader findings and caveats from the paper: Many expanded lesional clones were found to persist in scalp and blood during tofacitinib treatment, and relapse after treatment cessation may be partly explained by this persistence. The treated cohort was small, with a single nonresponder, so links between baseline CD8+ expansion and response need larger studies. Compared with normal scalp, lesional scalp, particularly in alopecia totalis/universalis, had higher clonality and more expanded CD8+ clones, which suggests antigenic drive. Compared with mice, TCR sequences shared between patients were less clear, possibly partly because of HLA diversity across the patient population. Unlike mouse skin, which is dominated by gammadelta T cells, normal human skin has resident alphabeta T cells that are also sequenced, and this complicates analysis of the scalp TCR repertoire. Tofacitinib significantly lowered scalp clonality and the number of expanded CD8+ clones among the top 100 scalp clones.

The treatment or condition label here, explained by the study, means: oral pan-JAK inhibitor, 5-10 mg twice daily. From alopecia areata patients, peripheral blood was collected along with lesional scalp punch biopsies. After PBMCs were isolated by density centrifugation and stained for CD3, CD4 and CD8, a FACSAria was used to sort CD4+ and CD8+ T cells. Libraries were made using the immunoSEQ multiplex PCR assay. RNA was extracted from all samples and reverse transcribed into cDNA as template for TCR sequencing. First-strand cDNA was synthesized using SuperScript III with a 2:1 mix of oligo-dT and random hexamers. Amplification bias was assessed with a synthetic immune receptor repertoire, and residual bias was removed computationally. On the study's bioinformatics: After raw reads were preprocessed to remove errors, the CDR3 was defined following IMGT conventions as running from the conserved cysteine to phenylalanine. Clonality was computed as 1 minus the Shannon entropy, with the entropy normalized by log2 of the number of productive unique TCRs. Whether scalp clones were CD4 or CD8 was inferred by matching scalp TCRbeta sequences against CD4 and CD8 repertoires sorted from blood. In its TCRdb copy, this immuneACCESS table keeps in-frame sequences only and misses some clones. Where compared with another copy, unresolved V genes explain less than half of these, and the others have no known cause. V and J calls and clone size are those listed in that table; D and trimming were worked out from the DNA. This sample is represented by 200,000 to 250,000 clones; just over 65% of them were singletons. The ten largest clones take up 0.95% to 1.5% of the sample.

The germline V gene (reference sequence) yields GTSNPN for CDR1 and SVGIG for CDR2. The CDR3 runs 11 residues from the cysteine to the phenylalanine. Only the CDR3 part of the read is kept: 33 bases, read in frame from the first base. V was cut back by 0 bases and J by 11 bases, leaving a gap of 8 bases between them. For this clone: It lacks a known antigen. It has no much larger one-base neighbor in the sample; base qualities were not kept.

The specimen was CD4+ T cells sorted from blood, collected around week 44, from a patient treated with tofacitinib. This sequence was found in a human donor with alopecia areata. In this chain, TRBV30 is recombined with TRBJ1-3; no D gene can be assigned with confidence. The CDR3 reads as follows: CAWSVEVPIYF. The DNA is TGTGCCTGGAGTGTTGAGGTACCCATATATTTT.